Below, 30 T cell receptor beta chains from the same sample are listed, as sequenced in a study of shared T cell receptors in the human thymus. Repertoires were generated with immunoSEQ multiplex PCR, while TCRdb's copy carries only in-frame clones and drops some. The sample holds about 660,000 clones, more than 70% seen once. The sample also formed part of further work on human thymus T cells.

Sequenced input: thymocytes. The receptors were sampled from a boy in the first two years of life with a congenital heart defect.

The chain is built from TRBV5-8 and TRBJ1-5; TRBD1 is a possible D gene (5 bases). The V gene lost 4 bases and the J gene lost 7 bases, with 12 bases spanning the gap. The length of the CDR3 is 13 residues. Germline V gene sequence: CDR1 SGHTS, CDR2 YDEGEE. DNA for the CDR3: TGTGCCAGCAGCCTTCAGGGTAGCCAGCCCCAGCATTTT. It is translated as CASSLQGSQPQHF.

This clone has a handful of counts. The gene calls are TRBV21-1 and TRBJ1-5; no check of the table's D call, TRBD1, against the DNA was made. TRBV21-1 is termed a pseudogene. The CDR3 has 17 residues. Here the CDR3 reads CASSKRAQGVSNQPQHF. The CDR3 DNA sequence: TGTGCCAGCAGCAAAAGGGCCCAGGGGGTCTCGAATCAGCCCCAGCATTTT.

The chain links TRBV6-5 to TRBJ2-2; 13 nucleotides align to TRBD2. V lost 7 bases and J lost 7; bases outside the gene matches: 6. Germline assignment: CDR1 MNHEY and CDR2 SVGAGI. The CDR3 has 15 residues. The chain's CDR3 is CASTGLAGEGGELFF. Here the CDR3 DNA reads TGTGCCAGCACCGGACTAGCGGGAGAGGGCGGGGAGCTGTTTTTT.

V gene TRBV4-1 combines with J gene TRBJ2-7; weak D call: TRBD2 (7 bases). CDR3 length: 16 residues. V gave up 5 bases and J gave up 2 bases, with 19 bases separating them. Germline CDR1 MGHRA, CDR2 YSYEKL. CDR3 in DNA: TGCGCCAGCAGCTACTCGGCGGGGAGGGGGACCTACGAGCAGTACTTC. Its translation is CASSYSAGRGTYEQYF.

To note about this clone: Other DNA variants within this sample encode the same CDR3. The chain links TRBV30 to TRBJ1-6; weak D call: TRBD1 (6 bases). Trimming took off 4 bases at V and 5 bases at J, with 12 bases between the two ends. This CDR3 contains 14 residues. Germline V gene lookup returns CDR1 GTSNPN and CDR2 SVGIG (reference sequence). The CDR3 DNA sequence: TGTGCCTGGAATGCGGCAGGGGATAATTCACCCCTCCACTTT. It specifies CAWNAAGDNSPLHF. The entire variable domain, with the rest obtained from reference TRBV30 and TRBJ1-6, is as follows: SQTIHQWPATLVQPVGSPLSLECTVEGTSNPNLYWYRQAAGRGLQLLFYSVGIGQISSEVPQNLSASRPQDRQFILSSKKLLLSDSGFYLCAWNAAGDNSPLHFGNGTRLTVT.

On this clone itself: The junction does not match germline at one end; this may be a read error. The V and J genes are TRBV7-7 and TRBJ2-7; no reliable D call. The CDR3 is made up of 16 amino acids. Germline V gene lookup returns CDR1 SSHAT and CDR2 FNYEAQ (reference sequence). The CDR3 region has the DNA TGTGCTAGCAGCCCGCATCACGGGTTTTCGGTTGACGAGCAGTACTTC. The encoded protein is CASSPHHGFSVDEQYF.

The chain combines TRBV28 with TRBJ1-1; D gene ambiguous. Trimming cost V 3 bases and J 0 bases, with 11 bases left between them. This CDR3 spans 15 amino acids. CDR1 MDHEN and CDR2 SYDVKM come from the germline V gene. CDR3 loop: CASSFRGSMNTEAFF. CDR3 bases: TGTGCCAGCAGTTTTCGAGGGAGCATGAACACTGAAGCTTTCTTT.

The J gene is TRBJ2-2, the V gene TRBV11-2; D may be TRBD1 (6 bases). The CDR3 extends over 14 amino acids. The V gene's germline CDR1 is SGHAT and CDR2 FQNNGV. V lost 3 bases, J lost 7 bases, and 12 bases lay in between. CDR3 residues: CASSLQQGFGELFF. The CDR3 DNA follows: TGTGCCAGCAGCTTGCAACAGGGTTTCGGGGAGCTGTTTTTT.

This clone was detected a few times. V is TRBV4-3 and J is TRBJ1-4, with TRBD1 identical over 7 bases. V dropped 1 base and J dropped 2; count of bases not matched to a gene: 4. The germline CDR1 and CDR2 sequences are LGHNA and YSLEER. The CDR3 runs to 16 residues. This chain's CDR3 is CASSQVLTGTNEKLFF. CDR3 nucleotides: TGCGCCAGCAGCCAAGTTTTGACAGGGACTAATGAAAAACTGTTTTTT.

The chain joins TRBV7-7 to TRBJ2-6, with D tentatively TRBD1 (5 bases). CDR1 is SSHAT and CDR2 is FNYEAQ in the germline V gene (reference sequence). Trimming removed 5 bases from V and 1 base from J, with 9 bases in between. The length of the CDR3 is 15 residues. The CDR3 sequence: CASSQAGSGANVLTF. The CDR3 DNA reads TGTGCCAGCAGCCAAGCAGGGTCTGGGGCCAACGTCCTGACTTTC. The variable domain in full, with the rest retrieved from reference TRBV7-7 and TRBJ2-6, is GAGVSQSPRYKVTKRGQDVTLRCDPISSHATLYWYQQALGQGPEFLTYFNYEAQPDKSGLPSDRFSAERPEGSISTLTIQRTEQRDSAMYRCASSQAGSGANVLTFGAGSRLTVL.

The genes are TRBV27 and TRBJ1-3, with D hard to call. The germline V gene has CDR1 MNHEY and CDR2 SMNVEV (reference sequence). Trimming left V 0 bases short and J 3 bases short, with 6 bases between. The CDR3 has 14 residues. The CDR3 is CASSLSGVGNTIYF. The CDR3 DNA follows: TGTGCCAGCAGTTTATCCGGGGTTGGAAACACCATATATTTT.

This chain connects TRBV14 to TRBJ2-1; D not certain. CDR3 length: 14 residues. CDR1 SGHDN and CDR2 FVKESK come from the germline V gene. V was trimmed by 0 bases and J by 2 bases, leaving 5 bases between them. The CDR3 region has the DNA TGTGCCAGCAGCCAAGATCGGGCCTACAATGAGCAGTTCTTC. It encodes CASSQDRAYNEQFF.

The chain has TRBV6-5 and TRBJ1-1; tentatively, D is TRBD1 (6 bases). The CDR3 extends over 15 amino acids. CDR1 is MNHEY and CDR2 is SVGAGI in the germline V gene. With 0 bases removed from V and 7 bases from J, the gap between germline ends came to 15 bases. CDR3 DNA sequence: TGTGCCAGCAGTTACTCGAAGTTTCCCAGGGGTGAAGCTTTCTTT. The encoded protein is CASSYSKFPRGEAFF.

The rearrangement links TRBV28 to TRBJ1-3; TRBD1 is a possible D gene (5 bases). The CDR3 loop spans 13 amino acids. V dropped 10 bases and J dropped 16 bases, with 26 bases sitting between them. Per the germline V gene, CDR1 is MDHEN and CDR2 is SYDVKM. CDR3 sequence: CATGQVLEGYPYF. The CDR3 DNA sequence: TGTGCCACCGGCCAAGTTTTGGAGGGGTATCCTTATTTT.

The rearrangement links TRBV5-6 to TRBJ2-2, with D tentatively TRBD1 (5 bases). This CDR3 has 15 amino acids. V was shortened by 3 bases and J by 3 bases, with 12 bases between the two germline ends. In germline, CDR1 is SGHDT, CDR2 YYEEEE. Written as DNA, the CDR3 is TGTGCCAGCAGCTCCCTGACAGCAGACACCGGGGAGCTGTTTTTT. It encodes CASSSLTADTGELFF.

The V gene is TRBV5-4, the J gene TRBJ2-7; 7 nucleotides agree with TRBD2. The junction had 10 bases not matched to a gene; V was cut back by 0 bases and J by 1 base. From germline, CDR1 is SGHNT and CDR2 YYREEE (reference sequence). The CDR3 length is 17 residues. This CDR3 is CASSLDPRREPSYEQYF. The CDR3 DNA follows: TGTGCCAGCAGCTTGGATCCCAGGCGGGAGCCTTCCTACGAGCAGTACTTC.

The J gene is TRBJ2-2, the V gene TRBV6-5; 10 bases align to TRBD2. Germline loops: CDR1 MNHEY, CDR2 SVGAGI. CDR3 length: 15 amino acids. V trimming: 4 bases; J trimming: 4 bases; junction bases outside the gene matches: 3. CDR3: CASSSRLAGTGELFF. The CDR3 DNA sequence: TGTGCCAGCAGTTCCCGACTAGCGGGCACCGGGGAGCTGTTTTTT.

The chain links TRBV7-3 to TRBJ1-6, with D possibly being TRBD1 (5 bases). The length of the CDR3 is 14 residues. V was shortened by 5 bases and J by 8 bases, with 13 bases between the two germline ends. Germline CDR1 SGHTA, CDR2 FQGTGA. The CDR3, as DNA: TGTGCCAGCAGCCGGTTCGGGGGAGATTCACCCCTCCACTTT. Translation: CASSRFGGDSPLHF.

CDR3 residues: CASSAQGGDETQYF. CDR3 nucleotides: TGTGCCAGCAGTGCCCAGGGGGGCGATGAGACCCAGTACTTC. The chain links TRBV2 to TRBJ2-5; tentatively, D is TRBD1 (7 bases). Germline V gives CDR1 SNHLY, CDR2 FYNNEI. V gave up 4 bases and J gave up 5 bases, with 14 bases separating them. This CDR3 region has 14 residues.

The chain is built from TRBV5-8 and TRBJ1-5; unclear D gene. The germline gives CDR1 SGHTS, CDR2 YDEGEE. The CDR3 has 14 residues. V lost 2 bases and J 4 bases, leaving 10 bases between the germline ends. CDR3: CASSFGLKNQPQHF. The CDR3 bases are TGTGCCAGCAGCTTTGGACTGAAAAATCAGCCCCAGCATTTT.

CDR3 loop: CASSQGAPRGAPKEQYF. The CDR3 DNA reads as TGCGCCAGCAGCCAAGGTGCCCCTCGGGGGGCCCCAAAGGAGCAGTACTTC. The chain carries TRBV4-1 and TRBJ2-7; a weak D match, TRBD2 (7 bases). The CDR3 is 17 amino acids. The germline gives CDR1 MGHRA, CDR2 YSYEKL. V dropped 1 base and J dropped 7 bases, with 23 bases sitting between them.

V usage is TRBV2 and J usage is TRBJ2-7, with D possibly being TRBD2 (5 bases). The V gene lost 4 bases and the J gene lost 3 bases, with 10 bases spanning the gap. The CDR3 runs 13 residues. The germline V gene encodes CDR1 SNHLY and CDR2 FYNNEI. DNA of the CDR3: TGTGCCAGCAGTGGGAGGCAGGACTACGAGCAGTACTTC. Translated, it gives CASSGRQDYEQYF.

V usage is TRBV7-8 and J usage is TRBJ2-1; 13 bases agree with TRBD2. The J segment lost 9 bases and the V segment lost 4 bases, leaving 9 bases of the junction unmatched. Germline CDR1 reads SGHVS; CDR2 reads FQNEAQ. The CDR3 sequence is 16 residues long. Here the CDR3 reads CASSSATSGGAGEQFF. CDR3 in DNA: TGTGCCAGCAGCTCAGCTACTAGCGGGGGGGCAGGTGAGCAGTTCTTC.

The CDR3 protein is CASSQEQKRDSYNEQFF. The CDR3 coding sequence is TGTGCCAGCAGCCAGGAACAAAAGCGGGACTCCTACAATGAGCAGTTCTTC. The gene calls are TRBV14 and TRBJ2-1; TRBD2 agrees at 7 bases. This CDR3 has 17 residues. The germline V gene has CDR1 SGHDN and CDR2 FVKESK. J was trimmed by 0 bases and V by 3 bases; bases with no gene match: 8.

The rearrangement uses TRBV2 and TRBJ2-2; D gene ambiguous. The germline V and J ends were trimmed by 5 bases and 5 bases, with 18 bases remaining between them. In germline, CDR1 is SNHLY, CDR2 FYNNEI. CDR3 length: 16 amino acids. The CDR3 DNA follows: TGTGCCAGCAGTCACCATCATGGCGGCCGGACCGGGGAGCTGTTTTTT. It specifies CASSHHHGGRTGELFF. Together with reference TRBV2 and TRBJ2-2, the CDR3 gives the full variable domain: EPEVTQTPSHQVTQMGQEVILRCVPISNHLYFYWYRQILGQKVEFLVSFYNNEISEKSEIFDDQFSVERPDGSNFTLKIRSTKLEDSAMYFCASSHHHGGRTGELFFGEGSRLTVL.

The chain uses TRBV21-1 and TRBJ2-7; the DNA was not used to check the table's D call, TRBD1. TRBV21-1 constitutes a pseudogene. This CDR3 has 12 amino acids. The CDR3 DNA sequence: TGTGCCAGCCGGGACAGTACCTACGAGCAGTACTTC. It encodes CASRDSTYEQYF.

V is TRBV6-4 and J is TRBJ2-7, with D possibly matching TRBD2 (5 bases). Germline V gene lookup returns CDR1 MRHNA and CDR2 SNTAGT. The V end lost 3 bases, the J end lost 2 bases, and 14 bases lay between the germline ends. This CDR3 has 15 residues. The CDR3 DNA reads TGTGCCAGCAGTGAAGTGGCCGGGATGACCTACGAGCAGTACTTC. It codes for CASSEVAGMTYEQYF.

This sequence joins TRBV9 and TRBJ2-1; 7 nucleotides agree with TRBD2. CDR1 SGDLS and CDR2 YYNGEE come from the germline V gene. The V segment lost 0 bases and the J segment 2 bases; nucleotides outside the gene matches: 2. The CDR3 covers 15 residues. CDR3 sequence reads: CASSVASGPYNEQFF. Here the CDR3 DNA reads TGTGCCAGCAGCGTAGCTAGCGGACCCTACAATGAGCAGTTCTTC.

This clone has only one observation. This chain links TRBV14 with TRBJ1-2; D not resolved. The V gene's germline CDR1 is SGHDN and CDR2 FVKESK. The CDR3 length is 12 residues. V was pared by 5 bases and J by 4 bases, with 8 bases between. CDR3 sequence (DNA): TGTGCCAGCAGCAATAACAGCTATGGCTACACCTTC. Its protein is CASSNNSYGYTF.

This chain uses TRBV18 with TRBJ2-1, with D uncertain. The germline V and J ends were trimmed by 5 bases and 6 bases, with 11 bases remaining between them. The CDR3 covers 13 residues. Looked up from germline, CDR1 is KGHSH and CDR2 is LQKENI. The CDR3 protein is CASSSLVGNEQFF. The CDR3 DNA sequence: TGTGCCAGCTCATCCCTAGTTGGCAATGAGCAGTTCTTC.